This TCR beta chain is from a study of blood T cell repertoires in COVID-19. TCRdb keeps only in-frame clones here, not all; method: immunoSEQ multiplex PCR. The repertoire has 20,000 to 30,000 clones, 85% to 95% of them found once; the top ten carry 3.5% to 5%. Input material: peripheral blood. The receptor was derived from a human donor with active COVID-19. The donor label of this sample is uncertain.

CDR3 in DNA: TGTGCCAGCAGCCAAGGAGGATCTAGCCCGTCCGGGGAGCTGTTTTTT. It codes for CASSQGGSSPSGELFF. This chain links TRBV3-1 (or the pseudogene TRBV3-2) with TRBJ2-2; D possibly corresponds to TRBD2 (5 bases). The CDR3 runs to 16 residues. V dropped 1 base and J dropped 6 bases, with 15 bases sitting between them. CDR1 is LGHDT, CDR2 YNNKEL, per germline (reference sequence).